What follows are 9 T cell receptor beta chains derived from one specimen sequenced in a study of radiotherapy plus CTLA-4 blockade in lung cancer. Profiling relied on immunoSEQ multiplex PCR, and the TCRdb table lists in-frame clones only, not all of them. The data hold tens of thousands of clones, with roughly 71% observed a single time. The sample consisted of peripheral blood, taken from a patient treated with radiotherapy plus ipilimumab. The receptors shown here come from a human donor with non-small cell lung cancer that progressed on radiotherapy plus ipilimumab.

The J gene is TRBJ2-3, the V gene TRBV4-2, with TRBD1 as a possible D gene (5 bases). V was cut by 0 bases and J by 0 bases, with 13 bases left in between. Germline V gene sequence: CDR1 LGHNA, CDR2 YNFKEQ. There are 17 residues in the CDR3. Here the CDR3 reads CASSQDLSRQSTDTQYF. The CDR3 bases are TGTGCCAGCAGCCAAGATCTAAGTCGACAGAGCACAGATACGCAGTATTTT.

The chain recombines TRBV4-1 with TRBJ2-1, with D possibly matching TRBD2 (6 bases). The V and J ends lost 4 bases and 6 bases respectively, with 10 bases between them. The CDR3 sequence is 13 residues long. Germline V lookup: CDR1 MGHRA, CDR2 YSYEKL. The CDR3 loop is CASSLRLGNEQFF. The CDR3 DNA reads as TGCGCCAGCAGCCTCCGACTAGGCAATGAGCAGTTCTTC.

The gene calls are TRBV4-1 and TRBJ1-5; 7 bases fit TRBD1. CDR1 MGHRA and CDR2 YSYEKL come from the germline V gene. This CDR3 region has 17 residues. With V trimmed by 0 bases and J by 3 bases, 8 bases remained unmatched. Here the CDR3 reads CASSQDPLTGINQPQHF. In nucleotides, the CDR3 is TGCGCCAGCAGCCAAGATCCCCTGACAGGGATCAATCAGCCCCAGCATTTT.

The V call is TRBV27, the J call TRBJ2-7; D call uncertain. Trimming pared 3 bases from V and 0 bases from J, leaving 6 bases between. In germline, CDR1 is MNHEY, CDR2 SMNVEV (reference sequence). This CDR3 has 13 amino acids. The CDR3 loop is CASSFSSSYEQYF. Here the CDR3 DNA reads TGTGCCAGCAGTTTCTCTAGCTCCTACGAGCAGTACTTC.

V gene TRBV5-6 combines with J gene TRBJ1-1; D is uncertain. This CDR3 comprises 12 residues. Trimming stripped 2 bases from V and 5 bases from J, with 7 bases between. The V gene's germline CDR1 is SGHDT and CDR2 YYEEEE. The CDR3 DNA reads as TGTGCCAGCAGCTTCGATTTGACTGAAGCTTTCTTT. As protein: CASSFDLTEAFF.

The table lists this clone with a few counts. The V call is TRBV2, the J call TRBJ2-7; possible D gene TRBD1, 7 bases. The CDR3 is 13 residues long. From germline, CDR1 is SNHLY and CDR2 FYNNEI. V lost 7 bases, J lost 5 bases, and 15 bases lay in between. The CDR3 region has the DNA TGTGCCAGCAAGGTAGGGGGCGGGAACGAGCAGTACTTC. It is translated as CASKVGGGNEQYF.

The chain links TRBV30 to TRBJ2-7, with TRBD2 as a possible D gene (5 bases). The germline gives CDR1 GTSNPN, CDR2 SVGIG (reference sequence). The CDR3 sequence is 15 residues long. Trimming pared 3 bases from V and 5 bases from J, leaving 20 bases between. The CDR3 protein is CAWSLYGLSGDEQYF. CDR3 bases: TGTGCCTGGAGCCTATATGGACTGTCTGGGGACGAGCAGTACTTC. Based on the CDR3 plus reference TRBV30 and TRBJ2-7, the full variable domain is SQTIHQWPATLVQPVGSPLSLECTVEGTSNPNLYWYRQAAGRGLQLLFYSVGIGQISSEVPQNLSASRPQDRQFILSSKKLLLSDSGFYLCAWSLYGLSGDEQYFGPGTRLTVT.

The genes are TRBV7-6 and TRBJ1-2; D possibly corresponds to TRBD1 (5 bases). Germline assignment: CDR1 SGHVS and CDR2 FNYEAQ. CDR3 length: 14 residues. The V end was cut by 6 bases, the J end by 2 bases, with 13 bases between. The CDR3 DNA reads TGTGCCAGCAGTCCCCGGGGGGGAAACTATGGCTACACCTTC. Amino acid sequence: CASSPRGGNYGYTF. The full variable domain, its missing parts supplied by reference TRBV7-6 and TRBJ1-2, is GAGVSQSPRYKVTKRGQDVALRCDPISGHVSLYWYRQALGQGPEFLTYFNYEAQQDKSGLPNDRFSAERPEGSISTLTIQRTEQRDSAMYRCASSPRGGNYGYTFGSGTRLTVV.

V gene TRBV4-2 combines with J gene TRBJ1-6; no firm D call. The V and J ends lost 0 bases and 11 bases respectively, with 8 bases between them. In germline, CDR1 is LGHNA, CDR2 YNFKEQ. This CDR3 is built from 13 residues. CDR3 residues: CASSQDIGTPLHF. The CDR3 bases are TGTGCCAGCAGCCAAGATATCGGGACACCCCTCCACTTT.